A single T cell receptor (beta chain) is shown here with its context. The sample comes from a study of OX40 agonist ivuxolimab in advanced cancers. Background on the study: The eligibility criteria allowed prior anti-PD-1, anti-PD-L1 or anti-CTLA-4 therapy, and 40% had some.

TCRdb keeps only in-frame clones here, not all; method: immunoSEQ multiplex PCR. Altogether tens of thousands of clones are present, over 80% being singletons, with the ten largest covering 5.5% to 6%. The specimen comprised CD4+ or CD8+ T cells sorted from blood, sampled in a trial of the OX40 agonist ivuxolimab. The sequence was obtained from an adult with an advanced solid tumor such as melanoma, head and neck, liver or kidney cancer.

The CDR3 nucleotides are TGTGCCAGCAGGACTGACAGAAAGAACACTGAAGCTTTCTTT. Its translation: CASRTDRKNTEAFF. The chain joins TRBV27 to TRBJ1-1; perhaps TRBD1 as D (5 bases). The germline V gene has CDR1 MNHEY and CDR2 SMNVEV (reference sequence). The CDR3 covers 14 residues. V lost 6 bases to trimming and J lost 1 base, with 12 bases between them.